These 10 T cell receptor beta chains originate from one sample sequenced in a study of T-cell reconstitution after alpha-beta-depleted transplantation in children. For TCRbeta, the library was prepared with unique molecular identifiers. MiXCR, run by TCRdb on the PCR reads, gives a single entry per CDR3 protein. Of 500,000 to 750,000 distinct CDR3 sequences in the sample, 27% were seen once. The specimen was PBMCs, collected before TCRalphabeta/CD19-depleted stem cell transplant. The receptors come from a boy in the first two years of life with Wiskott-Aldrich syndrome, due to receive a stem cell transplant.

This clonotype was counted only a few times. The chain employs TRBV20-1 and TRBJ2-1, with a weak D call TRBD2 (6 bases). V lost 4 bases, J lost 14 bases, and 15 bases lay in between. This CDR3 spans 11 amino acids. The germline gives CDR1 DFQATT, CDR2 SNEGSKA (reference sequence). The chain's CDR3 is CSATGGRREFF. Written as DNA, the CDR3 is TGCAGTGCTACGGGCGGCAGGAGGGAGTTCTTC.

This clonotype has just a few counts. The chain recombines TRBV7-8 with TRBJ2-3, with D uncertain. CDR1 is SGHVS and CDR2 is FQNEAQ in the germline V gene. V lost 4 bases, J lost 0 bases, and 14 bases lay in between. The CDR3 spans 16 residues. The CDR3 loop reads CASSSRARYSTDTQYF. DNA for the CDR3: TGTGCCAGCAGCTCTAGGGCCCGTTACAGCACAGATACGCAGTATTTT.

This chain joins TRBV27 and TRBJ2-2, with 11 bases aligning to TRBD2. The J segment lost 5 bases and the V segment lost 4 bases, leaving 6 bases of the junction unmatched. The CDR3 is made up of 16 amino acids. The germline CDR1 and CDR2 sequences are MNHEY and SMNVEV (reference sequence). The CDR3 region is CASSSVSGRGTGELFF. The CDR3 region has the DNA TGTGCCAGCAGTTCCGTTAGCGGGAGGGGTACCGGGGAGCTGTTTTTT.

This clonotype was seen a few times. The genes are TRBV27 and TRBJ1-2; tentatively, D is TRBD1 (6 bases). The V end was cut by 1 base, the J end by 6 bases, with 12 bases between. The CDR3 has 14 amino acids. CDR1 and CDR2 (germline): MNHEY, SMNVEV (reference sequence). The CDR3 reads CASSLLGGANGYTF. The CDR3 coding sequence is TGTGCCAGCAGTTTATTGGGGGGGGCGAATGGCTACACCTTC.

A few counts support this clonotype. The chain recombines TRBV9 with TRBJ2-4, with 9 bases fitting TRBD2. The ends lost 0 bases at V and 8 bases at J; junction bases unmatched: 3. The CDR3 sequence is 14 residues long. Per germline, CDR1 SGDLS and CDR2 YYNGEE. The CDR3 protein is CASSVGASGDIQYF. The CDR3 coding sequence is TGTGCCAGCAGCGTAGGCGCTAGCGGGGACATTCAGTACTTC.

V usage is TRBV3-1 and J usage is TRBJ1-2, with D perhaps TRBD1 (6 bases). The V end was cut by 1 base, the J end by 6 bases, with 12 bases between. Per the germline V gene, CDR1 is LGHDT and CDR2 is YNNKEL (reference sequence). The CDR3 extends over 14 amino acids. The CDR3 is CASSQVYRENGYTF. CDR3 nucleotide sequence: TGTGCCAGCAGCCAAGTCTACAGGGAGAATGGCTACACCTTC.

V gene TRBV10-3 combines with J gene TRBJ2-7, with 9 bases matching TRBD2. V lost 2 bases, J lost 1 base, and 3 bases stayed unmatched. CDR1 ENHRY and CDR2 SYGVKD come from the germline V gene. This CDR3 has 15 residues. In DNA, the CDR3 is TGTGCCATCAGTGAGGCGCGGGAGGGTTCCTACGAGCAGTACTTC. Its translation is CAISEAREGSYEQYF.

The CDR3 bases are TGTGCCAGCAGACCCCAGATGGGACGACGTAATTCACCCCTCCACTTT. It specifies CASRPQMGRRNSPLHF. The V gene is TRBV2, the J gene TRBJ1-6; a weak D match, TRBD1 (5 bases). CDR3 length: 16 amino acids. V was cut by 6 bases and J by 6 bases, with 18 bases left in between. Germline V gene sequence: CDR1 SNHLY, CDR2 FYNNEI.

This clonotype was recorded a few times. The chain carries TRBV28 and TRBJ2-7, with D tentatively TRBD2 (6 bases). Per germline, CDR1 MDHEN and CDR2 SYDVKM. The CDR3 loop spans 13 amino acids. With 8 bases removed from V and 0 bases from J, the gap between germline ends came to 11 bases. The CDR3 DNA is TGTGCCAGCGGGGCGGGGAGCTCCTACGAGCAGTACTTC. Protein product: CASGAGSSYEQYF. Combining the CDR3 with reference TRBV28 and TRBJ2-7 gives the whole variable domain DVKVTQSSRYLVKRTGEKVFLECVQDMDHENMFWYRQDPGLGLRLIYFSYDVKMKEKGDIPEGYSVSREKKERFSLILESASTNQTSMYLCASGAGSSYEQYFGPGTRLTVT.

In its sample, this clonotype was seen a few times. The chain recombines TRBV3-1 with TRBJ1-2; 9 bases line up with TRBD1. The CDR3 covers 16 residues. CDR1 and CDR2 from the germline V gene are LGHDT and YNNKEL (reference sequence). V shed 1 base, J shed 7 bases, and the junction held 10 bases outside the gene matches. The CDR3 sequence is CASSQGLTGGDGGYTF. The DNA of the CDR3 is TGTGCCAGCAGCCAAGGGCTGACAGGGGGAGACGGTGGCTACACCTTC.